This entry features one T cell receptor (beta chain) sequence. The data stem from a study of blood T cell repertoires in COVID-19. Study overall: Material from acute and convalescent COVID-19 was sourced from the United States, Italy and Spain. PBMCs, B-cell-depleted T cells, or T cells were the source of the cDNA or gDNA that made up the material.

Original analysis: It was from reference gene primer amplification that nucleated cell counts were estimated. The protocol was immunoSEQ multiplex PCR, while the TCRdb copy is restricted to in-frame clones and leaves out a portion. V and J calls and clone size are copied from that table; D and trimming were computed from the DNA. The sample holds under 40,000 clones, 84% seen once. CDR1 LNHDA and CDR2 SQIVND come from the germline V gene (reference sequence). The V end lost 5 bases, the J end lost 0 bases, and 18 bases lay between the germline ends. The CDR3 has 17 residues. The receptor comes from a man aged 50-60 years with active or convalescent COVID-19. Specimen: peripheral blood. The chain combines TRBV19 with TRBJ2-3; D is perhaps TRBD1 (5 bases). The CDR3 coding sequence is TGTGCCAGTAGTTTTCCGACAGTCAAAACTAGCACAGATACGCAGTATTTT. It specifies CASSFPTVKTSTDTQYF. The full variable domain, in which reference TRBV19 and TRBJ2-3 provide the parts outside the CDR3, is DGGITQSPKYLFRKEGQNVTLSCEQNLNHDAMYWYRQDPGQGLRLIYYSQIVNDFQKGDIAEGYSVSREKKESFPLTVTSAQKNPTAFYLCASSFPTVKTSTDTQYFGPGTRLTVL.